Listed below are T cell receptor beta chains from one sample, sequenced in a study of T cell repertoires in cytomegalovirus infection. The antigens these receptors bind are not known. TCRdb recomputed calls from the reads with MiXCR, one row per CDR3 protein. This table has around 770,000 distinct CDR3 sequences, under 35% appearing once. The sample in question was cultured CD8+ T cells from PBMCs, obtained from culture after CMV antigen stimulation. These receptor sequences come from a human donor in good health (CMV status not recorded). Some clones in this sample may be carry-over from other donors' samples. Each CDR3 is given with its conserved first and last residue. D genes are given only for firm matches. Clone sizes are given selectively: once, few, many, or a class where the clone is expanded.

j_gene: TRBJ2-3; v_gene: TRBV6-2/TRBV6-3; d_gene: TRBD2; abundance: .; CDR3aa: CASSYSTSGGVFGTDTQYF; CDR3nt: TGTGCCAGCAGTTACTCAACTAGCGGGGGAGTGTTTGGCACAGATACGCAGTATTTT
j_gene: TRBJ2-7; v_gene: TRBV9; d_gene: .; abundance: .; CDR3aa: CASSVVAEGYEQYF; CDR3nt: TGTGCCAGCAGCGTAGTGGCAGAAGGTTACGAGCAGTACTTC
j_gene: TRBJ2-1; v_gene: TRBV19; d_gene: TRBD2; abundance: few; CDR3aa: CASSPGRGGGEQFF; CDR3nt: TGTGCCAGTAGTCCGGGGCGGGGGGGCGGAGAGCAGTTCTTC
j_gene: TRBJ2-5; v_gene: TRBV19; d_gene: TRBD1; abundance: few; CDR3aa: CASSIDRGPGETQYF; CDR3nt: TGTGCCAGTAGTATTGACAGGGGACCGGGAGAGACCCAGTACTTC
j_gene: TRBJ1-2; v_gene: TRBV7-6; d_gene: TRBD1; abundance: few; CDR3aa: CASSLVQGGVYGYTF; CDR3nt: TGTGCCAGCAGCTTAGTTCAGGGGGGAGTCTATGGCTACACCTTC
j_gene: TRBJ2-3; v_gene: TRBV6-4; d_gene: TRBD2; abundance: medium-sized; CDR3aa: CASSDSVAGATDTQYF; CDR3nt: TGTGCCAGCAGTGACTCAGTAGCGGGGGCCACAGATACGCAGTATTTT
j_gene: TRBJ1-1; v_gene: TRBV7-4; d_gene: .; abundance: once; CDR3aa: CASSQGLQAGGTEAFF; CDR3nt: TGTGCCAGCAGCCAGGGGCTTCAGGCGGGGGGCACTGAAGCTTTCTTT
j_gene: TRBJ2-1; v_gene: TRBV12-5; d_gene: TRBD2; abundance: many; CDR3aa: CASGLAQRGGRNEQFF; CDR3nt: TGTGCTAGTGGTTTGGCCCAGCGGGGGGGCAGGAATGAGCAGTTCTTC
j_gene: TRBJ1-2; v_gene: TRBV5-6; d_gene: .; abundance: .; CDR3aa: CASSLGAGHGYGYTF; CDR3nt: TGTGCCAGCAGCTTGGGTGCAGGCCATGGCTATGGCTACACCTTC
j_gene: TRBJ2-1; v_gene: TRBV7-8; d_gene: TRBD2; abundance: few; CDR3aa: CASSSSGGGRYNEQFF; CDR3nt: TGTGCCAGCAGCTCGAGTGGGGGAGGGAGATACAATGAGCAGTTCTTC
j_gene: TRBJ1-3; v_gene: TRBV2; d_gene: .; abundance: .; CDR3aa: CASPRPGPGGNTIYF; CDR3nt: TGTGCCAGCCCCCGCCCGGGCCCGGGAGGAAACACCATATATTTT
j_gene: TRBJ1-1; v_gene: TRBV6-6; d_gene: .; abundance: .; CDR3aa: CASRVDTGSRSEAFF; CDR3nt: TGTGCCAGCAGAGTAGATACCGGGTCCAGGTCTGAAGCTTTCTTT
j_gene: TRBJ2-1; v_gene: TRBV12-3/TRBV12-4; d_gene: .; abundance: many; CDR3aa: CASSSSGNEQFF; CDR3nt: TGTGCCAGCAGTTCCTCAGGGAATGAGCAGTTCTTC
j_gene: TRBJ1-4; v_gene: TRBV6-1; d_gene: .; abundance: .; CDR3aa: CASSEAFFATNEKLFF; CDR3nt: .
j_gene: TRBJ2-3; v_gene: TRBV4-1; d_gene: .; abundance: .; CDR3aa: CASSLSWGTDTQYF; CDR3nt: TGCGCCAGCAGCTTAAGCTGGGGCACAGATACGCAGTATTTT
j_gene: TRBJ2-1; v_gene: TRBV6-2/TRBV6-3; d_gene: .; abundance: .; CDR3aa: CASIGDFYNEQFF; CDR3nt: TGTGCCAGCATAGGGGATTTCTACAATGAGCAGTTCTTC
j_gene: TRBJ1-1; v_gene: TRBV20-1; d_gene: .; abundance: few; CDR3aa: CSAGGWTEAFF; CDR3nt: TGCAGTGCGGGAGGGTGGACTGAAGCTTTCTTT
j_gene: TRBJ2-7; v_gene: TRBV14; d_gene: .; abundance: .; CDR3aa: CASSRGKGVSYEQYF; CDR3nt: TGTGCCAGCAGCCGGGGCAAGGGGGTGAGCTACGAGCAGTACTTC
j_gene: TRBJ1-6; v_gene: TRBV5-1; d_gene: .; abundance: .; CDR3aa: CASSLELGVGSPLHF; CDR3nt: TGCGCCAGCAGCTTGGAGTTAGGGGTTGGTTCACCCCTCCACTTT
j_gene: TRBJ1-2; v_gene: TRBV7-9; d_gene: TRBD1; abundance: .; CDR3aa: CASSPTGTGAYGYTF; CDR3nt: TGTGCCAGCAGCCCCACCGGGACAGGGGCCTATGGCTACACCTTC
j_gene: TRBJ1-1; v_gene: TRBV6-2/TRBV6-3; d_gene: .; abundance: few; CDR3aa: CASTHEGWTEAFF; CDR3nt: TGTGCCAGCACCCACGAGGGATGGACTGAAGCTTTCTTT
j_gene: TRBJ1-2; v_gene: TRBV20-1; d_gene: .; abundance: many; CDR3aa: CSAKEVGQRNYGYTF; CDR3nt: TGCAGTGCCAAAGAAGTGGGCCAGAGGAACTATGGCTACACCTTC
j_gene: TRBJ2-1; v_gene: TRBV13; d_gene: .; abundance: .; CDR3aa: CASSRPTGHNEQFF; CDR3nt: TGTGCCAGCAGCCGACCTACCGGACACAATGAGCAGTTCTTC
j_gene: TRBJ2-7; v_gene: TRBV4-2; d_gene: TRBD2; abundance: few; CDR3aa: CASSQEPSGGYEQYF; CDR3nt: TGTGCCAGCAGCCAAGAGCCTAGCGGGGGTTACGAGCAGTACTTC
j_gene: TRBJ1-2; v_gene: TRBV10-3; d_gene: .; abundance: few; CDR3aa: CATKTGDVYGYTF; CDR3nt: TGTGCCACCAAGACAGGAGACGTCTATGGCTACACCTTC
j_gene: TRBJ2-5; v_gene: TRBV11-2; d_gene: TRBD1; abundance: .; CDR3aa: CASTRPPTGLWETQYF; CDR3nt: TGTGCCAGCACCCGACCCCCGACAGGGCTATGGGAGACCCAGTACTTC
j_gene: TRBJ2-7; v_gene: TRBV12-3/TRBV12-4; d_gene: .; abundance: .; CDR3aa: CASSFQPDEQYF; CDR3nt: TGTGCCAGCAGTTTTCAACCTGACGAGCAGTACTTC
j_gene: TRBJ2-7; v_gene: TRBV5-1; d_gene: TRBD1; abundance: .; CDR3aa: CASSSGTGIHEQYF; CDR3nt: TGCGCCAGCAGCTCAGGGACAGGGATCCACGAGCAGTACTTC
j_gene: TRBJ2-7; v_gene: TRBV7-9; d_gene: .; abundance: few; CDR3aa: CASSSREGPNYEQYF; CDR3nt: TGTGCCAGCAGCTCCCGTGAGGGGCCAAACTACGAGCAGTACTTC
j_gene: TRBJ2-1; v_gene: TRBV6-2/TRBV6-3; d_gene: .; abundance: once; CDR3aa: CASSKGGILVGEQFF; CDR3nt: TGTGCCAGCAGTAAAGGGGGAATTTTAGTGGGTGAGCAGTTCTTC
j_gene: TRBJ1-2; v_gene: TRBV14; d_gene: .; abundance: few; CDR3aa: CASSQDTRVYGYTF; CDR3nt: TGTGCCAGCAGCCAAGATACCAGGGTCTATGGCTACACCTTC
j_gene: TRBJ1-1; v_gene: TRBV6-6; d_gene: .; abundance: .; CDR3aa: CASRKDGYTEAFF; CDR3nt: TGTGCCAGCAGGAAAGACGGATACACTGAAGCTTTCTTT
j_gene: TRBJ1-5; v_gene: TRBV27; d_gene: .; abundance: few; CDR3aa: CASSRRWDWSQPQHF; CDR3nt: TGTGCCAGCAGTCGAAGGTGGGACTGGAGTCAGCCCCAGCATTTT
j_gene: TRBJ1-4; v_gene: TRBV5-6; d_gene: .; abundance: .; CDR3aa: CASSHTGTSRINEKLFF; CDR3nt: TGTGCCAGCAGCCATACAGGGACATCGCGTATCAATGAAAAACTGTTTTTT
j_gene: TRBJ2-5; v_gene: TRBV7-9; d_gene: TRBD1; abundance: .; CDR3aa: CASSMTGDAKETQYF; CDR3nt: TGTGCCAGCAGCATGACAGGGGATGCGAAGGAGACCCAGTACTTC
j_gene: TRBJ2-7; v_gene: TRBV7-9; d_gene: .; abundance: many; CDR3aa: CASSSQAAYEQYF; CDR3nt: TGTGCCAGCAGTTCACAGGCCGCCTACGAGCAGTACTTC
j_gene: TRBJ2-7; v_gene: TRBV12-3/TRBV12-4; d_gene: .; abundance: .; CDR3aa: CASSLGSLEQYF; CDR3nt: TGTGCCAGCAGTTTAGGTAGCCTCGAGCAGTACTTC
j_gene: TRBJ2-3; v_gene: TRBV6-5; d_gene: .; abundance: .; CDR3aa: CASSQTEGLGDTQYF; CDR3nt: TGTGCCAGCAGTCAGACGGAGGGCTTGGGAGATACGCAGTATTTT
j_gene: TRBJ1-2; v_gene: TRBV19; d_gene: TRBD1; abundance: once; CDR3aa: CASTSMGQDYGYTF; CDR3nt: TGTGCCAGTACTTCGATGGGACAGGACTATGGCTACACCTTC
j_gene: TRBJ2-2; v_gene: TRBV27; d_gene: .; abundance: many; CDR3aa: CASSLNRIWNTGELFF; CDR3nt: TGTGCCAGCAGTTTAAACAGGATTTGGAACACCGGGGAGCTGTTTTTT
j_gene: TRBJ2-7; v_gene: TRBV27; d_gene: TRBD1; abundance: .; CDR3aa: CASSWDSIGGEQYF; CDR3nt: TGTGCCAGCAGTTGGGACAGCATTGGCGGGGAGCAGTACTTC
j_gene: TRBJ2-1; v_gene: TRBV19; d_gene: TRBD2; abundance: few; CDR3aa: CASSEDSGYNEQFF; CDR3nt: TGTGCCAGTAGTGAGGATAGCGGGTACAATGAGCAGTTCTTC
j_gene: TRBJ1-2; v_gene: TRBV6-1; d_gene: TRBD1; abundance: .; CDR3aa: CASSPWDSHNYGYTF; CDR3nt: TGTGCCAGCAGTCCCTGGGACAGTCACAACTATGGCTACACCTTC
j_gene: TRBJ2-3; v_gene: TRBV7-9; d_gene: .; abundance: many; CDR3aa: CASRPTSATDTQYF; CDR3nt: TGTGCCAGCAGACCTACTAGTGCCACAGATACGCAGTATTTT
j_gene: TRBJ2-1; v_gene: TRBV6-2/TRBV6-3; d_gene: .; abundance: few; CDR3aa: CASSYMLPSSYNEQFF; CDR3nt: TGTGCCAGCAGTTATATGCTCCCGAGCTCCTACAATGAGCAGTTCTTC
j_gene: TRBJ2-3; v_gene: TRBV7-8; d_gene: .; abundance: many; CDR3aa: CASSPSSVDTQYF; CDR3nt: TGTGCCAGCAGCCCGAGTTCCGTAGATACGCAGTATTTT
j_gene: TRBJ1-5; v_gene: TRBV12-3/TRBV12-4; d_gene: TRBD1; abundance: .; CDR3aa: CASSLWDSDQPQHF; CDR3nt: TGTGCCAGCAGTTTGTGGGACAGTGATCAGCCCCAGCATTTT
j_gene: TRBJ2-1; v_gene: TRBV6-2/TRBV6-3; d_gene: .; abundance: .; CDR3aa: CASTSGNNEQFF; CDR3nt: TGTGCCAGCACGTCTGGGAACAATGAGCAGTTCTTC
j_gene: TRBJ2-1; v_gene: TRBV28; d_gene: .; abundance: .; CDR3aa: CASSYRTSRGARVSNEQFF; CDR3nt: TGTGCCAGCAGTTATAGGACTAGCAGGGGGGCACGCGTTAGCAATGAGCAGTTCTTC
j_gene: TRBJ2-1; v_gene: TRBV7-8; d_gene: TRBD2; abundance: many; CDR3aa: CASSLIAGSSYNEQFF; CDR3nt: TGTGCCAGCAGCTTAATAGCGGGGAGCTCCTACAATGAGCAGTTCTTC